The 28 T cell receptor beta chains reported below all come from one sample, sequenced in a study of patients and donors after allogeneic stem cell transplantation. TCRdb ran MiXCR on the RT-PCR reads and lists one entry per CDR3 protein. The sample shows fewer than 250,000 distinct CDR3 sequences, around 14% of them seen only once. The sequenced sample was blood, either unsorted or a sorted T cell fraction (not recorded which). These receptors were collected from a human donor who was either an allogeneic HSCT recipient or a stem cell or donor lymphocyte infusion donor (not recorded which). It is not recorded whose cells these are; they may come from a transplant donor.

This clonotype was detected ten times or more. The CDR3 region is CASSVGTADNQPQHF. The CDR3 DNA reads as TGTGCCAGCAGCGTCGGGACAGCCGACAATCAGCCCCAGCATTTT. The chain carries TRBV9 and TRBJ1-5; 7 positions agree with TRBD1. The germline V gene has CDR1 SGDLS and CDR2 YYNGEE. The junction had 5 bases not matched to a gene; V was cut back by 2 bases and J by 3 bases. The CDR3 is made up of 15 amino acids.

The V call is TRBV20-1, the J call TRBJ2-1; 9 bases are a match to TRBD1. J lost 8 bases, V lost 4 bases, and 6 bases had no gene match. The germline gives CDR1 DFQATT, CDR2 SNEGSKA (reference sequence). The CDR3 loop spans 13 amino acids. The CDR3 loop is CSAMTGGFDEQFF. The CDR3 DNA follows: TGCAGTGCTATGACAGGGGGATTCGATGAGCAGTTCTTC.

This clonotype was seen only a few times. This rearrangement joins TRBV12-3 or TRBV12-4 to TRBJ1-3, with D perhaps matching TRBD1 (5 bases). The ends were cut back, 5 bases at V and 0 bases at J, with 23 bases in the middle. The CDR3 length is 19 residues. For the CDR3, the DNA is TGTGCCAGCAGTACACGACACCGGACAAGACTACACTCTGGAAACACCATATATTTT. Its translation: CASSTRHRTRLHSGNTIYF.

About this clonotype itself: One end of the junction fails to match germline, which may point to a read error. The J gene is TRBJ1-5, the V gene TRBV6-2 or TRBV6-3, with D maybe TRBD1 (5 bases). Germline CDR1 MNHEY, CDR2 SVGEGT. The CDR3 loop spans 12 amino acids. CDR3: CATSSRGQPQHF. The CDR3 DNA is TGTGCCACCAGTTCGAGGGGACAGCCCCAGCATTTT.

The genes are TRBV7-9 and TRBJ2-1, with 11 bases aligning to TRBD2. The CDR3 runs 17 residues. CDR1 and CDR2 from the germline V gene are SEHNR and FQNEAQ (reference sequence). The V gene end was trimmed by 0 bases and the J gene end by 8 bases; junction bases not matched to a gene: 9. The CDR3 spells CASSLATSGVGDDEQFF. DNA of the CDR3: TGTGCCAGCAGCTTAGCGACTAGCGGGGTGGGGGACGATGAGCAGTTCTTC.

In this sample, this clonotype turned up many times. This chain links TRBV12-3 or TRBV12-4 with TRBJ1-2; D unclear. Between the trimmed V and J ends, which lost 1 base and 4 bases, there was a span of 4 bases. The CDR3 runs to 12 residues. CDR3 sequence (DNA): TGTGCCAGCAGTTTAGGTGCCTATGGCTACACCTTC. Its protein is CASSLGAYGYTF.

This clonotype was detected only a few times. This chain links TRBV4-2 with TRBJ2-1; D gene unclear. CDR3 length equals 18 residues. V shed 0 bases and J shed 0 bases, with 15 bases lying between them. The germline V gene has CDR1 LGHNA and CDR2 YNFKEQ. DNA of the CDR3: TGTGCCAGCAGCCAAGAAGTCCGTGGAGTACCCTCCTACAATGAGCAGTTCTTC. Protein product: CASSQEVRGVPSYNEQFF.

CDR3 nucleotides: TGCAGCGTTGAAGATCCGGAGACCCAGTACTTC. Residues: CSVEDPETQYF. The chain has TRBV29-1 and TRBJ2-5; D is unresolved. Germline CDR1 is SQVTM and CDR2 is ANQGSEA. There are 11 residues in the CDR3. V dropped 0 bases and J dropped 5 bases, with 4 bases sitting between them. The complete variable domain, with remaining parts taken from reference TRBV29-1 and TRBJ2-5, reads SAVISQKPSRDICQRGTSLTIQCQVDSQVTMMFWYRQQPGQSLTLIATANQGSEATYESGFVIDKFPISRPNLTFSTLTVSNMSPEDSSIYLCSVEDPETQYFGPGTRLLVL.

The chain combines TRBV3-1 with TRBJ2-1; TRBD2 matches at 7 bases. Germline V CDR1 and CDR2: LGHDT, YNNKEL (reference sequence). V was clipped by 4 bases and J by 5 bases; unmatched bases: 5. The length of the CDR3 is 14 residues. The CDR3 here is CASSRVLANNEQFF. For the CDR3, the DNA is TGTGCCAGCAGCCGGGTACTAGCGAACAATGAGCAGTTCTTC.

This clonotype was counted between two and nine times. The genes are TRBV7-2 and TRBJ1-4; perhaps TRBD1 as D (5 bases). Trimming shortened V by 0 bases and J by 8 bases, and 19 bases separated the two germline ends. CDR3 length: 17 amino acids. In germline, CDR1 is SGHTA, CDR2 FQGNSA. The CDR3 DNA reads TGTGCCAGCAGCTTAGCAGGGGCACAGACCACGGGGGAAAAACTGTTTTTT. It specifies CASSLAGAQTTGEKLFF.

In this sample, this clonotype turned up many times. At one end the junction does not follow the germline gene, possibly because of a read error. This chain links TRBV20-1 with TRBJ2-3; 10 bases line up with TRBD2. Looked up from germline, CDR1 is DFQATT and CDR2 is SNEGSKA (reference sequence). CDR3 length: 15 residues. The CDR3 region has the DNA TGCAGTGCTGGAGAAAGCGGGGGGGGCACAGATACGCAGTATTTT. Protein product: CSAGESGGGTDTQYF.

The table lists this clonotype with a few counts. V is TRBV20-1 and J is TRBJ2-2, with D possibly TRBD2 on 5 matching bases. CDR3 size: 13 residues. With 3 bases removed from V and 5 bases from J, the gap between germline ends came to 10 bases. The germline gives CDR1 DFQATT, CDR2 SNEGSKA (reference sequence). The chain's CDR3 is CSASPGLTGELFF. CDR3 DNA: TGCAGTGCTAGTCCGGGATTAACCGGGGAGCTGTTTTTT.

The genes are TRBV6-1 and TRBJ1-5, with D maybe TRBD1 (5 bases). There are 17 residues in the CDR3. V lost 6 bases to trimming and J lost 0 bases, with 18 bases between them. Germline CDR1 reads MNHNS; CDR2 reads SASEGT. CDR3: CASRGREGVYSNQPQHF. DNA of the CDR3: TGTGCCAGCAGGGGCAGGGAAGGGGTATATAGCAATCAGCCCCAGCATTTT.

This clonotype was picked up many times. CDR3 DNA: TGTGCCAGCAGTGAAGCCGGGACAGGGGGCGCTGGGGCCAACGTCCTGACTTTC. Its translation: CASSEAGTGGAGANVLTF. The chain joins TRBV2 to TRBJ2-6; TRBD1 matches 12 bases. After removal of 0 bases from V and 2 bases from J, the junction contained 2 bases not matched to a gene. CDR1 is SNHLY and CDR2 is FYNNEI in the germline V gene. The CDR3 contains 18 residues.

V gene TRBV15 combines with J gene TRBJ2-1; the D gene could be TRBD1 or TRBD2 (5 bases each). Germline CDR1 reads LNHNV; CDR2 reads YYDKDF (reference sequence). This CDR3 has 13 amino acids. The V gene lost 0 bases and the J gene lost 15 bases, with 15 bases spanning the gap. CDR3 in amino acids: CATSRDHGALGFF. DNA for the CDR3: TGTGCCACCAGCAGAGATCACGGGGCCCTTGGGTTCTTC.

The chain employs TRBV20-1 and TRBJ2-2; 7 nucleotides line up with TRBD1. J was trimmed by 5 bases and V by 5 bases; bases with no gene match: 11. The CDR3 contains 15 residues. Germline CDR1 is DFQATT and CDR2 is SNEGSKA (reference sequence). The CDR3 loop is CSAGKPGQITGELFF. As DNA, the CDR3 is TGCAGTGCTGGAAAGCCGGGACAGATAACCGGGGAGCTGTTTTTT.

This chain uses TRBV19 with TRBJ2-5; D is uncertain. The CDR3 is made up of 14 amino acids. V was pared by 3 bases and J by 1 base, with 9 bases between. From germline, CDR1 is LNHDA and CDR2 SQIVND (reference sequence). The CDR3 DNA follows: TGTGCCAGTAGTATGCCTCTGCGCCAAGAGACCCAGTACTTC. Translation: CASSMPLRQETQYF.

This clonotype was counted ten times or more. This sequence joins TRBV5-6 and TRBJ2-1, with 14 nucleotides matching TRBD2. Trimming at V came to 1 base and at J to 6 bases, leaving 9 bases not matched to a gene. The CDR3 loop spans 18 amino acids. Germline V gene data show CDR1 as SGHDT and CDR2 as YYEEEE. The CDR3 DNA is TGTGCCAGCAGCTTGATTCTCCGGACTAGCGGGAGGATCAATGAGCAGTTCTTC. Translated: CASSLILRTSGRINEQFF.

The chain combines TRBV6-5 with TRBJ2-3, with TRBD2 matching over 9 bases. With 4 bases clipped from V and 4 bases from J, the junction kept 12 bases outside the gene matches. The CDR3 contains 17 residues. CDR1 is MNHEY, CDR2 SVGAGI, per germline. DNA for the CDR3: TGTGCCAGCAGTTGGACCTCTAGCGGGATCTGGGCAGATACGCAGTATTTT. Translating it yields CASSWTSSGIWADTQYF.

CDR3 loop: CASSQEVLRGRRDTNEKLFF. The CDR3 DNA follows: TGCGCCAGCAGCCAAGAAGTATTAAGGGGCAGACGTGACACTAATGAAAAACTGTTTTTT. The genes are TRBV4-3 and TRBJ1-4; the D gene is possibly TRBD1 (5 bases). This CDR3 region has 20 residues. The ends were cut back, 0 bases at V and 2 bases at J, with 22 bases in the middle. Germline CDR1 LGHNA, CDR2 YSLEER.

The chain recombines TRBV9 with TRBJ2-1; 7 bases fit TRBD1. The CDR3 spans 15 residues. V trimming: 3 bases; J trimming: 4 bases; junction bases outside the gene matches: 7. The V gene's germline CDR1 is SGDLS and CDR2 YYNGEE. The CDR3 DNA reads TGTGCCAGCAGCGAGACAGGGTTCACGTACAATGAGCAGTTCTTC. It specifies CASSETGFTYNEQFF.

This chain links TRBV7-6 with TRBJ2-7, with TRBD2 matching 11 bases. J was trimmed by 6 bases and V by 5 bases; bases with no gene match: 12. The CDR3 sequence is 16 residues long. CDR1 is SGHVS and CDR2 is FNYEAQ in the germline V gene. Here the CDR3 DNA reads TGTGCCAGCAGCCAACTCCTAGCGGGGGGCGTTGGCGAGCAGTACTTC. Residues: CASSQLLAGGVGEQYF. The whole variable domain, filled in from reference TRBV7-6 and TRBJ2-7, reads GAGVSQSPRYKVTKRGQDVALRCDPISGHVSLYWYRQALGQGPEFLTYFNYEAQQDKSGLPNDRFSAERPEGSISTLTIQRTEQRDSAMYRCASSQLLAGGVGEQYFGPGTRLTVT.

This clonotype occurred many times. The chain uses TRBV10-3 and TRBJ2-7, with TRBD1 identical over 8 bases. This CDR3 is built from 13 residues. The V and J ends lost 8 bases and 0 bases, in that order; junction bases with no gene match: 3. The V gene's germline CDR1 is ENHRY and CDR2 SYGVKD. The CDR3 reads CAIAQGDSYEQYF. DNA for the CDR3: TGTGCCATCGCACAGGGGGACTCCTACGAGCAGTACTTC.

This chain joins TRBV14 and TRBJ2-2; TRBD2 matches at 7 bases. With 3 bases clipped from V and 4 bases from J, the junction kept 5 bases outside the gene matches. The CDR3 sequence is 15 residues long. Germline V lookup: CDR1 SGHDN, CDR2 FVKESK. The CDR3 loop reads CASSQKTSSTGELFF. As DNA, the CDR3 is TGTGCCAGCAGCCAGAAGACTAGCAGCACCGGGGAGCTGTTTTTT.

This clonotype was found a few times. The chain combines TRBV7-6 with TRBJ2-3, with D unclear. Per germline, CDR1 SGHVS and CDR2 FNYEAQ. This CDR3 region has 12 residues. Trimming shortened V by 4 bases and J by 4 bases, and 6 bases separated the two germline ends. The CDR3 DNA follows: TGTGCCAGCAGCTCCACTGCAGATACGCAGTATTTT. Protein sequence: CASSSTADTQYF.

This chain links TRBV3-1 with TRBJ2-2, with D unclear. From germline, CDR1 is LGHDT and CDR2 YNNKEL (reference sequence). V lost 2 bases to trimming and J lost 6 bases, with 10 bases between them. The CDR3 sequence is 14 residues long. In DNA form, the CDR3 reads TGTGCCAGCAGCCAAACAAAAGCCCCCGGGGAGCTGTTTTTT. Amino acids: CASSQTKAPGELFF.

This clonotype has a handful of counts. The rearrangement joins TRBV9 to TRBJ2-2; D is uncertain. The V end was cut by 4 bases, the J end by 5 bases, with 12 bases between. Germline CDR1 is SGDLS and CDR2 is YYNGEE. The CDR3 is 14 residues long. The CDR3 protein is CASSSELITGELFF. CDR3 in DNA: TGTGCCAGCAGCTCCGAACTTATTACCGGGGAGCTGTTTTTT. The whole variable domain, filled in from reference TRBV9 and TRBJ2-2, reads DSGVTQTPKHLITATGQRVTLRCSPRSGDLSVYWYQQSLDQGLQFLIQYYNGEERAKGNILERFSAQQFPDLHSELNLSSLELGDSALYFCASSSELITGELFFGEGSRLTVL.

This clonotype was seen at least ten times. One junction end disagrees with the germline gene, perhaps due to a read error. The chain recombines TRBV7-9 with TRBJ2-5; 8 bases are a match to TRBD2. Per the germline V gene, CDR1 is SEHNR and CDR2 is FQNEAQ (reference sequence). The CDR3 consists of 14 residues. In DNA form, the CDR3 reads TGTGCCAGCAGCATAGCGGGACCGGTGGAGACCCAGTACTTC. It encodes CASSIAGPVETQYF. Looking up the rest from reference TRBV7-9 and TRBJ2-5 gives the full variable domain: DTGVSQNPRHKITKRGQNVTFRCDPISEHNRLYWYRQTLGQGPEFLTYFQNEAQLEKSRLLSDRFSAERPKGSFSTLEIQRTEQGDSAMYLCASSIAGPVETQYFGPGTRLLVL.